These T cell receptor beta chains were read from a single sample in a study of CD8+CD57+ T cells in acquired aplastic anemia. TCRdb reanalysed the reads using MiXCR and keeps one entry per CDR3 protein. The table has around 51,000 distinct CDR3 sequences, 55% to 75% seen once. Material for sequencing was sorted CD4+, CD8+, or CD8+CD57+ T cells (not recorded which) from PBMCs. Receptors originate from a human donor in good health, serving as a control. CDR3s include the opening cysteine and the closing phenylalanine or tryptophan. Fields, in order: J gene, V gene, clone size, D gene, CDR3 DNA, CDR3 protein. The D gene is left open where the match is weak. Not every row has a clone size; where given, it reads once, few, many or a size class.

J: TRBJ2-1; V: TRBV6-5; size: NA; D: NA; DNA: TGTGCCAGCGGCTACAATGAGCAGTTCTTC; CDR3: CASGYNEQFF
J: TRBJ2-7; V: TRBV6-1; size: NA; D: NA; DNA: TGTGCCAGCAGAGGGTGGCAGGGTGTTGACGAGCAGTACTTC; CDR3: CASRGWQGVDEQYF
J: TRBJ1-2; V: TRBV2; size: NA; D: NA; DNA: TGTGCCAGCAATGAGGGGACCAGGGAGGAGTTCTTC; CDR3: CASNEGTREEFF
J: TRBJ2-5; V: TRBV7-7; size: NA; D: TRBD2; DNA: TGTGCCAGCAGCTTAGACGGACGGGGGGGAGAGGAGACCCAGTACTTC; CDR3: CASSLDGRGGEETQYF
J: TRBJ1-2; V: TRBV6-1; size: NA; D: NA; DNA: TGTGCCAGCTTACCCTCGGTGGGTTTCAGGAACTATGACTACACCTTC; CDR3: CASLPSVGFRNYDYTF
J: TRBJ2-5; V: TRBV15; size: NA; D: NA; DNA: TGTGCCACCAGCAGAGATCTAGGGGGAGAGACCCAGTACTTC; CDR3: CATSRDLGGETQYF
J: TRBJ1-6; V: TRBV7-8; size: NA; D: TRBD1; DNA: TGTGCCAGCAGCTCTAGACAGGGCAGCAATTCACCCCTCCACTTT; CDR3: CASSSRQGSNSPLHF
J: TRBJ1-4; V: TRBV29-1; size: NA; D: TRBD1; DNA: TGCAGCGTGGCGCCGGGACAGGGGAGGAGTGGTCTGTTTTTT; CDR3: CSVAPGQGRSGLFF
J: TRBJ2-7; V: TRBV2; size: NA; D: NA; DNA: TGTGCCAGCACGCGGACAGCCTACGAGCAGTACTTC; CDR3: CASTRTAYEQYF
J: TRBJ2-5; V: TRBV24-1; size: NA; D: TRBD1; DNA: TGTGCCACCAGTGATATTCGACAGGGTAAACAAGAGACCCAGTACTTC; CDR3: CATSDIRQGKQETQYF
J: TRBJ1-1; V: TRBV5-1; size: NA; D: TRBD1; DNA: TGCGCCAGCAGCTTGGCCCAGGGACAGGGTTACACTGAAGCTTTCTTT; CDR3: CASSLAQGQGYTEAFF
J: TRBJ2-5; V: TRBV2; size: NA; D: NA; DNA: TGTGCCAGCAGTGTCTCGGCAGCGGAGACCCAGTACTTC; CDR3: CASSVSAAETQYF
J: TRBJ1-1; V: TRBV20-1; size: NA; D: TRBD1; DNA: TGCAGTGTCGCAGGGGGTCCAAGTACTGAAGCTTTCTTT; CDR3: CSVAGGPSTEAFF
J: TRBJ1-4; V: TRBV15; size: NA; D: TRBD1; DNA: TGTGCCACCAGCAGAGTGAGACAGGGGAATGAAAAACTGTTTTTT; CDR3: CATSRVRQGNEKLFF
J: TRBJ2-2; V: TRBV7-8; size: once; D: NA; DNA: TGTGCCAGCAGCGAGACGGTTTTT; CDR3: CASSETVF
J: TRBJ1-1; V: TRBV5-1; size: NA; D: NA; DNA: TGCGCCAGCAGCACCGGGTGGGGGGTCGACACTGAAGCTTTCTTT; CDR3: CASSTGWGVDTEAFF
J: TRBJ2-5; V: TRBV25-1; size: NA; D: TRBD2; DNA: TGTGCCAGCGAGGATAGCGGGAGTAAAGAGACCCAGTACTTC; CDR3: CASEDSGSKETQYF
J: TRBJ1-3; V: TRBV9; size: many; D: NA; DNA: TGTGCCAGCAGCGGATCTCAGGGGCCTGACGGAAACACCATATATTTT; CDR3: CASSGSQGPDGNTIYF
J: TRBJ2-1; V: TRBV11-1; size: NA; D: TRBD2; DNA: TGTGCCAGCAGTTCCTCGTCTAGCGGGAGGTACAATGAGCAGTTCTTC; CDR3: CASSSSSSGRYNEQFF
J: TRBJ1-6; V: TRBV25-1; size: once; D: NA; DNA: TGTGCCAGTAGGGGACCTAATGGTTCCCTCCACTTT; CDR3: CASRGPNGSLHF
J: TRBJ2-7; V: TRBV19; size: NA; D: NA; DNA: TGTGCCAGTAGAGGGGGTTCCTACGAGCAGTACTTC; CDR3: CASRGGSYEQYF
J: TRBJ2-5; V: TRBV6-1; size: many; D: TRBD2; DNA: TGTGCCAGCAGTGAACTAGCGGGAGGGCCAGAGACCCAGTACTTC; CDR3: CASSELAGGPETQYF
J: TRBJ1-5; V: TRBV11-2; size: many; D: TRBD1; DNA: TGTGCCAGCAGCACCGGGACAGGGGTGGGCAATCAGCCCCAGCATTTT; CDR3: CASSTGTGVGNQPQHF
J: TRBJ1-1; V: TRBV10-2; size: once; D: NA; DNA: TGCGCCAGCAGTGAGTCGAGGAGGAACACTGAAGCTTTCTTT; CDR3: CASSESRRNTEAFF
J: TRBJ2-1; V: TRBV29-1; size: few; D: NA; DNA: TGCAGCGCCCGGGGGGACACGGACGCCAATGAGCAGTTCTTC; CDR3: CSARGDTDANEQFF
J: TRBJ2-7; V: TRBV24-1; size: NA; D: TRBD1; DNA: TGTGCCACCAGTGACCCCCCGGACAGGGCATATTACGAGCAGTACTTC; CDR3: CATSDPPDRAYYEQYF
J: TRBJ2-1; V: TRBV15; size: few; D: NA; DNA: TGTGCCACCAGCAGAGCAACGGGCCGAAACCCCAATGAGCAGTTCTTC; CDR3: CATSRATGRNPNEQFF
J: TRBJ1-2; V: TRBV19; size: NA; D: TRBD1; DNA: TGTGCCAGTAGTATAGCCCCGACAGGGGAGGAGAATGGCTACACCTTC; CDR3: CASSIAPTGEENGYTF
J: TRBJ2-3; V: TRBV2; size: many; D: TRBD2; DNA: TGTGCCAGCAAACGGGGACTAGCGGGATTCACAGATACGCAGTATTTT; CDR3: CASKRGLAGFTDTQYF
J: TRBJ1-2; V: TRBV7-3; size: NA; D: NA; DNA: TGCGCCAGCAGCCAAGGTACTAACTATGGCTACACCTTC; CDR3: CASSQGTNYGYTF
J: TRBJ2-5; V: TRBV24-1; size: NA; D: TRBD1; DNA: TGTGCCACCAGTGATAGGGCAGGGGGCAGAGAGACCCAGTACTTC; CDR3: CATSDRAGGRETQYF
J: TRBJ1-1; V: TRBV7-8; size: NA; D: TRBD1; DNA: TGTGCCAGCAGCGCCCGGGACAGGGGAGGAACTGAAGCTTTCTTT; CDR3: CASSARDRGGTEAFF
J: TRBJ2-7; V: TRBV24-1; size: NA; D: NA; DNA: TGTGCCACCAGTGGGGGGAGCGGCGACGAGCAGTACTTC; CDR3: CATSGGSGDEQYF
J: TRBJ2-6; V: TRBV25-1; size: few; D: NA; DNA: TGTGCCAGCAGCCCAGGGATGGGAACTGGGGCCAACGTCCTGACTTTC; CDR3: CASSPGMGTGANVLTF
J: TRBJ1-6; V: TRBV10-1; size: NA; D: NA; DNA: TGCGCCAGCAGTGAGTCGAAGTATAATTCACCCCTCCACTTT; CDR3: CASSESKYNSPLHF
J: TRBJ1-2; V: TRBV29-1; size: NA; D: NA; DNA: TGCAGCGTGACAGGTATCGACGGCTACACCTTC; CDR3: CSVTGIDGYTF
J: TRBJ1-6; V: TRBV24-1; size: few; D: NA; DNA: TGTGCCACCAGTGCGGCAGGCGATAATTCACCCCTCCACTTT; CDR3: CATSAAGDNSPLHF
J: TRBJ1-2; V: TRBV12-3/TRBV12-4; size: few; D: NA; DNA: TGTGCCAGCAGCTACAGAGTGAAGGGCTACACCTTC; CDR3: CASSYRVKGYTF
J: TRBJ2-3; V: TRBV10-3; size: NA; D: TRBD1; DNA: TGTGCCATCAGTGAGTCCAACAGGGGGCGGGTCACAGATACGCAGTATTTT; CDR3: CAISESNRGRVTDTQYF
J: TRBJ2-7; V: TRBV10-3; size: once; D: TRBD1; DNA: TGTGCCATCAGTGAGTCGACTCCCGGACAGGTCTCCTACGAGCAGTACTTC; CDR3: CAISESTPGQVSYEQYF
J: TRBJ2-5; V: TRBV7-2; size: NA; D: NA; DNA: TGTGCCAGCAGCTTACTTCCTAGCATGGAGACCCAGTACTTC; CDR3: CASSLLPSMETQYF
J: TRBJ1-2; V: TRBV19; size: once; D: TRBD1; DNA: TGTGCCAGCAAACCTGGAGGGACAGGGTCCGGCTATGGCTACACCTTC; CDR3: CASKPGGTGSGYGYTF
J: TRBJ2-7; V: TRBV10-3; size: NA; D: NA; DNA: TGTGCCATCAGTGATGGATCAGGGGGGTTCTACGAGCAGTACTTC; CDR3: CAISDGSGGFYEQYF
J: TRBJ2-3; V: TRBV25-1; size: few; D: TRBD1; DNA: TGTGCCAGCAGCCTACAGGGGACCCGCACAGATACGCAGTATTTT; CDR3: CASSLQGTRTDTQYF
J: TRBJ2-1; V: TRBV19; size: NA; D: NA; DNA: TGTGCCAGCGGGGGATCCAATGAGCAGTTCTTC; CDR3: CASGGSNEQFF